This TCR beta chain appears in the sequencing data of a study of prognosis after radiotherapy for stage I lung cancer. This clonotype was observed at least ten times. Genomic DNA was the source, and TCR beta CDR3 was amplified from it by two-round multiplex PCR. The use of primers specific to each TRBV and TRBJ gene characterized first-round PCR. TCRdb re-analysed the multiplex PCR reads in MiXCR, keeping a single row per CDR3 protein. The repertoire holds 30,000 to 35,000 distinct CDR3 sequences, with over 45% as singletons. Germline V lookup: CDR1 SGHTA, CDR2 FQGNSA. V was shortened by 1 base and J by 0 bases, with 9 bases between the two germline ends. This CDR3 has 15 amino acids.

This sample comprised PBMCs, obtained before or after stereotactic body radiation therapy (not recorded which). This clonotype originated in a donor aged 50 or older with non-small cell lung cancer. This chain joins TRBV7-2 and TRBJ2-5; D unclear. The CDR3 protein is CASSLEYSDQETQYF. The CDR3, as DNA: TGTGCCAGCAGCTTAGAGTACAGTGACCAAGAGACCCAGTACTTC.